Listed here are 5 T cell receptor beta chains from one sample, sequenced in a study of T cell changes during pregnancy in multiple sclerosis. Sequenced by immunoSEQ multiplex PCR; TCRdb stores in-frame clones only, minus some. Seen here are more than 85,000 clones, more than 80% observed once, and the top ten hold around 1.2%. The specimen comprised peripheral blood, sampled in the second trimester of pregnancy. Every receptor here comes from a female donor with multiple sclerosis, enrolled in a pregnancy study.

This clone was seen just once. The V gene is TRBV7-3, the J gene TRBJ2-1; D not certain. Germline CDR1 is SGHTA and CDR2 is FQGTGA. The CDR3 contains 12 residues. Trimming stripped 4 bases from V and 5 bases from J, with 6 bases between. CDR3 region: CASSSLDNEQFF. Written as DNA, the CDR3 is TGTGCCAGCAGCTCCTTAGACAATGAGCAGTTCTTC.

The chain recombines TRBV19 with TRBJ1-2, with 7 bases identical to TRBD1. J gave up 3 bases and V 5 bases, and 9 bases lay outside the gene matches. Germline V CDR1 and CDR2: LNHDA, SQIVND (reference sequence). The CDR3 spans 15 residues. The CDR3: CASSSAGQVDYGYTF. For the CDR3, the DNA is TGTGCCAGTAGTTCCGCCGGACAGGTTGACTATGGCTACACCTTC.

This chain links TRBV5-4 with TRBJ2-7; TRBD2 might be the D (5 bases). Per the germline V gene, CDR1 is SGHNT and CDR2 is YYREEE (reference sequence). CDR3 length: 15 amino acids. The V end lost 0 bases, the J end lost 1 base, and 11 bases lay between the germline ends. This chain's CDR3 is CASSLGGLRSYEQYF. In DNA, the CDR3 is TGTGCCAGCAGCTTGGGCGGGCTGAGGTCCTACGAGCAGTACTTC.

The chain carries TRBV18 and TRBJ2-4; D is uncertain. The CDR3 is 14 amino acids. With 2 bases removed from V and 0 bases from J, the gap between germline ends came to 5 bases. From germline, CDR1 is KGHSH and CDR2 LQKENI. The CDR3 is CASSPEIAKNIQYF. CDR3 bases: TGTGCCAGCTCACCAGAGATAGCCAAAAACATTCAGTACTTC.

The rearrangement uses TRBV7-9 and TRBJ1-2; D not certain. Per germline, CDR1 SEHNR and CDR2 FQNEAQ (reference sequence). V lost 1 base and J 6 bases, leaving 15 bases between the germline ends. There are 15 residues in the CDR3. In DNA form, the CDR3 reads TGTGCCAGCAGCTTAGAATGGGCACTGAAGAATGGCTACACCTTC. As protein: CASSLEWALKNGYTF.